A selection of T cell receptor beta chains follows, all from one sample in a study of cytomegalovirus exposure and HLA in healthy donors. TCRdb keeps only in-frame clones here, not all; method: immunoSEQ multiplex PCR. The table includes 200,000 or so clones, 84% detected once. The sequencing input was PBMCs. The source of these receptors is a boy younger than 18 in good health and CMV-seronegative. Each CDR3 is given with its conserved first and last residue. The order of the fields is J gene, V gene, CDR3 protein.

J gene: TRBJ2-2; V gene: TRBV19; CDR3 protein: CASIQFAGSGELFF
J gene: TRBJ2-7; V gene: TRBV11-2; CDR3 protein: CASSPPGKRSYEQYF
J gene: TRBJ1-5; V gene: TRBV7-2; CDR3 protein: CASSLAGGNQPQHF
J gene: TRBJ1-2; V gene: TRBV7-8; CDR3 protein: CASSPGRADGYTF
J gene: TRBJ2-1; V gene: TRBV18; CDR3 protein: CASSPGASYNEQFF
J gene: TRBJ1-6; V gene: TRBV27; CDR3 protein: CASHQVGVCFCVLHF
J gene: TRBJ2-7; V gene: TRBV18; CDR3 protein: CASSGTSYEQYF
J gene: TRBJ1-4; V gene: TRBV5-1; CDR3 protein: CASSLVGTGGPSKEKLFF
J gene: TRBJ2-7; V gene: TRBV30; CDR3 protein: CAWRPFSGFLREQYF
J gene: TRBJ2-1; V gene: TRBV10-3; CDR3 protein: CAISDRTGGLSYNEQFF
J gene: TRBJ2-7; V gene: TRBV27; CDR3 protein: CASSPGQSYEQYF
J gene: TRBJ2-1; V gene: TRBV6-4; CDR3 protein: CASSSGTSGPNEQFF
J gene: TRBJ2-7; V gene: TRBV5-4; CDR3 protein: CASSSGRERGAPYEQYF
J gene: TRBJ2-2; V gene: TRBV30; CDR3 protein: CAWSLNTGELFF
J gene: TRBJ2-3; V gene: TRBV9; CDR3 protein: CASSPQGQGPGDTQYF
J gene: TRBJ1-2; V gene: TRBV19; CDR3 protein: CASTRDRSVGGYTF
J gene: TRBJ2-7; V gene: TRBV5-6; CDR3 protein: CASSPGTSGRYREQYF